This T cell receptor (beta chain) was captured by sequencing in a study of blood T cell repertoires in COVID-19 (dated by TCRdb to 2020 to 2021). Broadly, across the study: Samples from collaborators originated in the United States, Italy and Spain and spanned both the acute and convalescent phases of COVID-19. The material from the prospective study consisted of cDNA or gDNA derived from T cells, B-cell-depleted T cells, or PBMCs. Deeply sampled blood TCRbeta repertoires from subjects exposed to, actively infected with, or recovered from COVID-19 were included in the dataset. The repertoires were made available in a free public database intended to serve as a resource for research on the immune response to SARS-CoV-2. The samples were drawn from two sources: the first 160 participants of the ongoing ImmuneRACE study, and over 950 subjects contributed by 6 global collaborators. Nearly every sample came with metadata listing a de-identified subject ID, COVID-19 status, age in years and sex. HLA class I and class II types, where available, came from metadata supplied by the sample provider rather than from assay-based typing.

Participants in the prospective study were aged roughly 18 to 100 years, lived in some 24 United States geographic areas, and enrolled through a virtual design. To assign participants to cohorts, the prospective study relied on clinical history that participants themselves reported in a screening survey and a study questionnaire. ImmuneRACE Cohort 3 recovered participants were defined by two consecutive negative NP/OP PCR tests, healthcare professional clearance, or symptom resolution. Each participant in the prospective study had whole blood, serum and a nasopharyngeal or oropharyngeal swab collected by mobile phlebotomists. Participants in the prospective study had the option to provide additional blood draws and questionnaires over a roughly 2-month period. Prospective study blood samples were shipped either frozen or at room temperature before DNA extraction. In regard to this clone: No cognate antigen has been identified for it. No base quality values were provided; no much bigger clone lies one nucleotide off.

The paper's findings and limits, for the study overall: How much clinical and demographic metadata was included differed by source and by participant, and the metadata was provided uncurated.

The CDR3 has 15 amino acids, counting the end cysteine and phenylalanine. The entry retains the CDR3 DNA only, 45 bases that are in frame from base 1. Reading the germline V gene gives CDR1 SNHLY and CDR2 FYNNEI. Germline trimming: 5 bases from V, 4 bases from J; junction bases outside gene matches: 3. TCRbeta CDR3 regions were amplified from genomic DNA by means of the immunoSEQ Assay, a bias-controlled multiplex PCR. From the authors' description of their analysis: Within the assay, amplification of reference gene primers was used to estimate how many nucleated cells each sample contained. Sequence reads were collapsed and filtered to measure the absolute abundance of every unique TCRbeta CDR3 rearrangement. For each sample, productive Simpson clonality was calculated as the square root of Simpson's diversity index across productive rearrangements. Not all clones reach the TCRdb copy of this immuneACCESS table, which keeps in-frame sequences only. Checked studies attribute under half of the gap to unresolved V genes and leave the rest unexplained. V, J and clone size derive from that table, while D and trimming were established from the DNA sequence. Here the sample has 250,000 or so clones; approximately 84% occur a single time. The top ten constitute 1.8% of the sample.

This chain is built from TRBV2 and TRBJ2-1, and TRBD2 matches 12 of the central bases. This TCR was recovered from a man between 60 and 75 years old who had recovered from COVID-19. Material: PBMCs or T cells enriched from blood (not recorded which). The CDR3 protein sequence reads: CASSLGLAGYNEQFF. Here is the DNA: TGTGCCAGCAGTTTGGGACTAGCGGGTTACAATGAGCAGTTCTTC.